This is a list of T cell receptor beta chains from one sample in a study of T cells after yellow fever vaccination. TCRdb called the 5' RACE reads again in MiXCR, with one record for every CDR3 protein. The sample contains a few hundred thousand distinct CDR3 sequences, approximately 10% of which appear only once. This sample comprised PBMCs, obtained on the day of the first yellow fever vaccination. The receptors derive from a man aged 18 to 30 who received the YFV17D yellow fever vaccine. CDR3s include the opening cysteine and the closing phenylalanine or tryptophan. D genes are given only for firm matches. For some rows the clone size is stated as once, few or many, or as a class when expanded; others skip it.

TRBD1,NA,TRBV11-1,TRBJ2-5,TGTGCCAGCAGGCAACAGGGGGGAGAGACCCAGTACTTC,CASRQQGGETQYF
TRBD1,few,TRBV5-1,TRBJ1-2,TGCGCCAGCAGTTCGAGACAGGGGAGAGACTATGGCTACACCTTC,CASSSRQGRDYGYTF
NA,few,TRBV18,TRBJ2-3,TGTGCCAGCTCACCACGCAGCAGAGATACGCAGTATTTT,CASSPRSRDTQYF
TRBD1,few,TRBV4-1,TRBJ1-2,TGCGCCAGCAGCCAAGAGGACAGGGGGCTACGATATGGCTACACCTTC,CASSQEDRGLRYGYTF
TRBD2,NA,TRBV15,TRBJ2-6,TGTGCCACCAGAGATGGACTAGCTGGGGCCAACGTCCTGACTTTC,CATRDGLAGANVLTF
NA,NA,TRBV6-2/TRBV6-3,TRBJ2-1,TGTGCCAGCAGTTTCTTACGGGCGGGTAGCTCCTACAATGAGCAGTTCTTC,CASSFLRAGSSYNEQFF
TRBD2,many,TRBV7-8,TRBJ2-5,TGTGCCAGCAGCTTGGGTGGTGCTAGCGGGGGGTTAGAGACCCAGTACTTC,CASSLGGASGGLETQYF
NA,many,TRBV5-1,TRBJ1-1,TGCGCCAGCAGCTTGGAGCCAGGGGAGGACACTGAAGCTTTCTTT,CASSLEPGEDTEAFF
TRBD1,many,TRBV3-1,TRBJ2-1,TGTGCCAGCAGTTTCGACAGGGTCGAGCAGTTCTTC,CASSFDRVEQFF
NA,few,TRBV6-2/TRBV6-3,TRBJ1-1,TGTGCCAGCAGTTTATCAGGAGTGAACACTGAAGCTTTCTTT,CASSLSGVNTEAFF
NA,few,TRBV6-5,TRBJ1-5,TGTGCCAGCAGTTACTTGGGGGCTGGACAGCCCCAGCATTTT,CASSYLGAGQPQHF
TRBD1,once,TRBV2,TRBJ1-6,TGTGCCAGTATAGGGGGCGAAACGAATTCACCCCTCCACTTT,CASIGGETNSPLHF
NA,few,TRBV6-6,TRBJ2-7,TGTGCCAGCACCACCGGGACCTACGAGCAGTACTTC,CASTTGTYEQYF
TRBD1,few,TRBV12-3/TRBV12-4,TRBJ2-7,TGTGCCAGCAGCCGGGACAGACAATACGAGCAGTACTTC,CASSRDRQYEQYF
TRBD2,many,TRBV7-2,TRBJ2-3,TGTGCCAGCAGCTTAGGGCTAGCGGGGGGCCCTTCTAGCACAGATACGCAGTATTTT,CASSLGLAGGPSSTDTQYF
NA,NA,TRBV2,TRBJ2-5,TGTGCCAGCAGCGGGGGCGTTGGGACCCAGTACTTC,CASSGGVGTQYF
NA,few,TRBV11-2,TRBJ2-7,TGTGCCAGCAGCTTAGGACACGAGCAGTACTTC,CASSLGHEQYF
NA,few,TRBV20-1,TRBJ2-3,TGCAGTGCAATAAAGCCAGGCCTCCGTACAGATACGCAGTATTTT,CSAIKPGLRTDTQYF
NA,few,TRBV4-3,TRBJ1-4,TGCGCCAGCAGCCAAAGGGCCTCTAATGAAAAACTGTTTTTT,CASSQRASNEKLFF
TRBD1,NA,TRBV6-1,TRBJ2-3,TGTGCCAGCAGTCAAGACCGGGACAGGGGGCAGTATTTT,CASSQDRDRGQYF
TRBD2,NA,TRBV12-3/TRBV12-4,TRBJ2-5,TGTGCCAGCAGTGCCACCGAGCGGGGGGCGCAAGAGACCCAGTACTTC,CASSATERGAQETQYF
NA,many,TRBV20-1,TRBJ2-5,TGCAGTGCTAGGGCGGCCGGTGGGGTAGGAGAGACCCAGTACTTC,CSARAAGGVGETQYF
NA,NA,TRBV5-6,TRBJ2-1,TGTGCCAGCAGCTTACGACCGACCAATGAGCAGTTCTTC,CASSLRPTNEQFF
NA,NA,TRBV7-8,TRBJ2-3,TGTGCCAGCAGCTTAGTTGGGGGGGGGCTGGCAGATACGCAGTATTTT,CASSLVGGGLADTQYF
NA,NA,TRBV5-4,TRBJ2-5,TGTGCCAGCAGAGACAGGGAGGGAGAGGTGACCCAGTACTTC,CASRDREGEVTQYF
NA,few,TRBV27,TRBJ2-6,TGTGCCAGCAGTTCAATCCACTCTGGGGCCAACGTCCTGACTTTC,CASSSIHSGANVLTF
NA,many,TRBV5-1,TRBJ1-5,TGCGCCAGCAGCTTAGGGGTTGATCAGCCCCAGCATTTT,CASSLGVDQPQHF
NA,many,TRBV20-1,TRBJ2-5,TGCAGTGCTAGAGATCTTGGCAGGGGAGAGACCCAGTACTTC,CSARDLGRGETQYF
NA,many,TRBV12-3/TRBV12-4,TRBJ2-4,TGTGCCAGCAGTTTAGGGGGTACCAAAAACATTCAGTACTTC,CASSLGGTKNIQYF
NA,many,TRBV4-2,TRBJ2-5,TGTGCCAGCAGTCCGGGGACGGGGCTGATAGAGACCCAGTACTTC,CASSPGTGLIETQYF
TRBD1,few,TRBV10-3,TRBJ1-6,TGTGCCACCCAACAGGGGACGCGGAATTCACCCCTCCACTTT,CATQQGTRNSPLHF
TRBD1,NA,TRBV27,TRBJ1-4,TGTGCCAGCGGCGACAGGGGAGCTAATGAAAAACTGTTTTTT,CASGDRGANEKLFF
NA,few,TRBV29-1,TRBJ2-5,TGCAGCGTTGCTTTCGCAAGGGGAGAGACCCAGTACTTC,CSVAFARGETQYF
NA,once,TRBV19,TRBJ1-6,TGTGCCAGTAGTGGGGGATCTGTGCTCTCCTATAATTCACCCCTCCACTTT,CASSGGSVLSYNSPLHF
TRBD1,NA,TRBV3-1,TRBJ1-1,TGTGCCTCCTGCCGAAACGAACAAGACAGGGGTGGTGAAGCTTTCTTT,CASCRNEQDRGGEAFF
NA,NA,TRBV5-8,TRBJ2-4,TGTGCCAGCAGCGGGACTCACCGGGACAGCAAAAACATTCAGTACTTC,CASSGTHRDSKNIQYF
NA,once,TRBV14,TRBJ1-1,TGTGCCAGCAGCCAACTACTGAACACTGAAGCTTTCTTT,CASSQLLNTEAFF
TRBD2,NA,TRBV4-3,TRBJ2-5,TGCGCCAGCAGCCGCAGACTAGCGGGGGGGCAGACCCAGTACTTC,CASSRRLAGGQTQYF
NA,NA,TRBV5-5,TRBJ2-5,TGTGCCAGCAGCTGGGGGTGGGGCCTAAAAGAGACCCAGTACTTC,CASSWGWGLKETQYF
NA,few,TRBV6-1,TRBJ2-2,TGTGCCAGCAGCCTATTCAGGGTTGCGAACACCGGGGAGCTGTTTTTT,CASSLFRVANTGELFF
NA,many,TRBV20-1,TRBJ2-7,TGCAGTGCTAGAGCGACAGGCCCTCGCGACGAGCAGTACTTC,CSARATGPRDEQYF
TRBD1,few,TRBV6-5,TRBJ1-1,TGTGCCAGCAGTTACTCTGCCGACAGGGGGAACACTGAAGCTTTCTTT,CASSYSADRGNTEAFF
NA,few,TRBV7-2,TRBJ1-5,TGTGCCAGCAGCCTAATGTGGGACAGCAATCAGCCCCAGCATTTT,CASSLMWDSNQPQHF
NA,few,TRBV30,TRBJ1-4,TGTGCCTGGAGTGGGGAGGCCGGAGAAAAACTGTTTTTT,CAWSGEAGEKLFF
NA,NA,TRBV4-3,TRBJ1-5,TGCGCCAGCAGCCAAGATGGTTGGACATTGAATCAGCCCCAGCATTTT,CASSQDGWTLNQPQHF
NA,NA,TRBV4-1,TRBJ2-3,TGCGCCAGCAGCCAAAAACGGGGGGCGGGGGTTTCAGATACGCAGTATTTT,CASSQKRGAGVSDTQYF
NA,NA,TRBV18,TRBJ2-3,TGTGCCAGCTCACCAGTTTATGGGGGGTCCGCAGATACGCAGTATTTT,CASSPVYGGSADTQYF
NA,NA,TRBV6-2/TRBV6-3,TRBJ1-3,TGTGCCAGCAGCGGGTCCTTTTCGGGAAACACCATATATTTT,CASSGSFSGNTIYF
NA,few,TRBV2,TRBJ2-7,TGTGCCAGCAGTGAAGAGAAGGGTACCTACGAGCAGTACTTC,CASSEEKGTYEQYF
TRBD1,few,TRBV5-1,TRBJ1-2,TGCGCCAGCAGCTCATCGGACAGGGAATATGGCTACACCTTC,CASSSSDREYGYTF
NA,NA,TRBV11-3,TRBJ1-3,TGTGCCAGCAGCTTGGGGGGATCTGGAAACACCATATATTTT,CASSLGGSGNTIYF
NA,NA,TRBV4-3,TRBJ2-3,TGCGCCAGCAGCCAAGACTACACCACAGATACGCAGTATTTT,CASSQDYTTDTQYF
TRBD2,few,TRBV19,TRBJ2-7,TGTGCCAGTAGTATAGATCGCGGACTAGCTTTGGAGCAGTACTTC,CASSIDRGLALEQYF
NA,NA,TRBV7-2,TRBJ2-3,TGTGCCAGCAGCCCCAGACTAGTAGATACGCAGTATTTT,CASSPRLVDTQYF
TRBD1,NA,TRBV11-2,TRBJ2-1,TGTGCCAGCAGCTTAGTTTGGGTCGGGACAGGACAATTCAATGAGCAGTTCTTC,CASSLVWVGTGQFNEQFF